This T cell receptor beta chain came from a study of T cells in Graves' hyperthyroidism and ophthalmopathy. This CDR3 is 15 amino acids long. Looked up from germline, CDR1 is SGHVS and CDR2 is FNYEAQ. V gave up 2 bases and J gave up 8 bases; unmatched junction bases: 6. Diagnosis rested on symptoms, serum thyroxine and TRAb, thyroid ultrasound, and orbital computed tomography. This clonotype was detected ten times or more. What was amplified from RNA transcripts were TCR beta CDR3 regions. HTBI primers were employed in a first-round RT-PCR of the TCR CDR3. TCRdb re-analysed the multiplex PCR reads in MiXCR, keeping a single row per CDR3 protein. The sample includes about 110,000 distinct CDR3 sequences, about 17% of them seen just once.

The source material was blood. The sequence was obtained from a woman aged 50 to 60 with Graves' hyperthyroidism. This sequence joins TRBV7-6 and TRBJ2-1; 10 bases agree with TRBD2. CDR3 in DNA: TGTGCCAGCAGCTTACTAGCGGGAGTTATGTATGAGCAGTTCTTC. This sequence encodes CASSLLAGVMYEQFF.